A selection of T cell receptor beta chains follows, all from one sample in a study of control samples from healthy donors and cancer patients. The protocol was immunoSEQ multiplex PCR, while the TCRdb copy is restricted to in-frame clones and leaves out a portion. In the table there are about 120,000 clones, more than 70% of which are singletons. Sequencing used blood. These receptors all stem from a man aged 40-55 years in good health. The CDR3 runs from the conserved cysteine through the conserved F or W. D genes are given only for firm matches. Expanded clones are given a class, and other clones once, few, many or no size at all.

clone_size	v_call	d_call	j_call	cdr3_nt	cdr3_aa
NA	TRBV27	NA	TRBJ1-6	TGTGCCAGCAGTTTGGACAGTAATTCACCCCTCCACTTT	CASSLDSNSPLHF
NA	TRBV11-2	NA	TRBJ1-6	TGTGCCAGCACCTTACTTAGCCGGAGCTCCTATAATTCACCCCTCCACTTT	CASTLLSRSSYNSPLHF
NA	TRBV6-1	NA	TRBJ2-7	TGTGCCAGCAGTGAAGAGACCGGCGCATACGAGCAGTACTTC	CASSEETGAYEQYF
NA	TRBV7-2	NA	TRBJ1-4	TGTGCCAGCAGCTTTGGGTATGGTGAAAAACTGTTTTTT	CASSFGYGEKLFF
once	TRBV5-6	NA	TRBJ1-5	TGTGCCAGCAGCTTGGGACAGATTAACAGTCAGCCCCAGCATTTT	CASSLGQINSQPQHF
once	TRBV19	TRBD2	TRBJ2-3	TGTGCCAGTAGTTCCAGGACTAGCGGGGGGCGGATAAGAATCACAGATACGCAGTATTTT	CASSSRTSGGRIRITDTQYF
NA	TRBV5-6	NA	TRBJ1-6	TGTGCCAGCCGTACCTTCCGGGACCCTACCGTCCATTCACCCCTCCACTTT	CASRTFRDPTVHSPLHF
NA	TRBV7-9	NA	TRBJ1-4	TGTGCCAGCAGCGCCAAAAGCATACCCCCTCTTACTAATGAAAAACTGTTTTTT	CASSAKSIPPLTNEKLFF
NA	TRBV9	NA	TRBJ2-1	TGTGCCAGCAGCGTAGACGACTACAATGAGCAGTTCTTC	CASSVDDYNEQFF
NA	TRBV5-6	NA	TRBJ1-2	TGTGCCAGCAGCTTGGTTGGCAGGGGAACTAACTATGGCTACACCTTC	CASSLVGRGTNYGYTF
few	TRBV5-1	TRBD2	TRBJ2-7	TGCGCCAGCAGCCGAGCCGGGACTAGCGGCGACTTCTACGAGCAGTACTTC	CASSRAGTSGDFYEQYF
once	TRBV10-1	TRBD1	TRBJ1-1	TGCGCCAGCAGTGATTCAGGGGGGTCTCAGGGCACTGAAGCTTTCTTT	CASSDSGGSQGTEAFF
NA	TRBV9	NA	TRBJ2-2	TGTGCCAGCAGCGTAGCGCCCGGGGGCGGGGAGCTGTTTTTT	CASSVAPGGGELFF
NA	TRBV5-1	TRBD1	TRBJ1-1	TGCGCCAGCAGATTGAAACAGGGGGGGAACACTGAAGCTTTCTTT	CASRLKQGGNTEAFF
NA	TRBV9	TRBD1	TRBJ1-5	TGTGCCAGCAGCGAGATTTTGAGACAGGGGGATCAGCCCCAGCATTTT	CASSEILRQGDQPQHF
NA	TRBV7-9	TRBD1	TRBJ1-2	TGTGCCAGCAGCCCAGGGGGGACTAACTATGGCTACACCTTC	CASSPGGTNYGYTF
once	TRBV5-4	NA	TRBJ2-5	TGTGCCAGCAGCTTGGGGGGTAGCGAGACCCAGTACTTC	CASSLGGSETQYF
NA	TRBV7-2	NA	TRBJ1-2	TGTGCCAGCAGCCCCCCCTGGGACTATGGCTACACCTTC	CASSPPWDYGYTF
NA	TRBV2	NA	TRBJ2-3	TGTGCCAGCAGTGGGAACGGATTTAGCACAGATACGCAGTATTTT	CASSGNGFSTDTQYF
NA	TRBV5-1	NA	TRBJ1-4	TGCGCCAGCAGCTTGGCGGGGAATCTAAATGAAAAACTGTTTTTT	CASSLAGNLNEKLFF
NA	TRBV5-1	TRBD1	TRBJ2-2	TGCGCCAGCAGGCAGACAGGGGGCAGCCCCGGGGAGCTGTTTTTT	CASRQTGGSPGELFF
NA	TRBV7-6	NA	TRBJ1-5	TGTGCCAGCAGCCCCGGGGCGGGGGGCGGTGATCAGCCCCAGCATTTT	CASSPGAGGGDQPQHF
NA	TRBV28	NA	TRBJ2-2	TGTGCCACAAGAACCGGGACTAACACCGGGGAGCTGTTTTTT	CATRTGTNTGELFF